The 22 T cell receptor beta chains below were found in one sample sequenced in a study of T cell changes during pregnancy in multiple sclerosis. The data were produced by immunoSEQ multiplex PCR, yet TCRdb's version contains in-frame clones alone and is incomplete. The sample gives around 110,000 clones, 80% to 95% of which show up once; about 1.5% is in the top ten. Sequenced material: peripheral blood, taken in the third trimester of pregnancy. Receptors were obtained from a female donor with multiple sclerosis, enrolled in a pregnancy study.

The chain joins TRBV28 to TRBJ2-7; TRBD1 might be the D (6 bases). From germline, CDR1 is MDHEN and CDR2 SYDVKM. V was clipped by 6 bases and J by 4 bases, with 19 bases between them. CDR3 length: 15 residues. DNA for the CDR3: TGTGCCAGCAGCGAAAGCCCCGGGACAAAGTACGAGCAGTACTTC. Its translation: CASSESPGTKYEQYF.

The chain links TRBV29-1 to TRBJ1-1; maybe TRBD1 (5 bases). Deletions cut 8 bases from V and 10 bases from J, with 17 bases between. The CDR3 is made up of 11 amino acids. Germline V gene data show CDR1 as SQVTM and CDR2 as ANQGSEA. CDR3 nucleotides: TGCAGCTCCGCGGGGGGAAGTGGAGCTTTCTTT. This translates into CSSAGGSGAFF.

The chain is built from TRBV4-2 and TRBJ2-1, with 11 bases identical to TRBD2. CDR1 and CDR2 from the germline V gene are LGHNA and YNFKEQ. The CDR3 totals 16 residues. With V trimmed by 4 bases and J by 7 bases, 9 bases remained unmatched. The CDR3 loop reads CASSPSTSGRVNEQFF. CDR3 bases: TGTGCCAGCAGCCCCTCCACTAGCGGGAGAGTTAATGAGCAGTTCTTC.

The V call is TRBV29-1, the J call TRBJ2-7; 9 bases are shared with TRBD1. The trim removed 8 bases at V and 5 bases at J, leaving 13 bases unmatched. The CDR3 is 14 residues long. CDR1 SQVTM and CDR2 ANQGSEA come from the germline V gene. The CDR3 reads CSIVLGQGYNEQYF. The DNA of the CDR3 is TGCAGCATCGTCCTGGGACAGGGTTATAACGAGCAGTACTTC.

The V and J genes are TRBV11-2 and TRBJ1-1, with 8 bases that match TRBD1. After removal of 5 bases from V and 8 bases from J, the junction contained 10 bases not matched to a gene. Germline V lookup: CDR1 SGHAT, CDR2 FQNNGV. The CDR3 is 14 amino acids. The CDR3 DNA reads TGTGCCAGCAGCCCCTGGGACAGGAGGAACGAAGCTTTCTTT. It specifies CASSPWDRRNEAFF.

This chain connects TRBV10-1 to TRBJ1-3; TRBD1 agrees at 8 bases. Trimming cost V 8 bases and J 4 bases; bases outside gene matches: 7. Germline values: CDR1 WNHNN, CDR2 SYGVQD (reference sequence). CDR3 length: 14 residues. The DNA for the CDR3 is TGCGCCAGCCTCGACAGGGGAGGAGGAAACACCATATATTTT. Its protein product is CASLDRGGGNTIYF.

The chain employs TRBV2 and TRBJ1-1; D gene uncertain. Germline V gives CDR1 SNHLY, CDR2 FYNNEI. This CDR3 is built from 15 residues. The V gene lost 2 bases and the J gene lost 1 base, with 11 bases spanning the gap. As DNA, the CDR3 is TGTGCCAGCAGTGAAAGAGGGCATACGAACACTGAAGCTTTCTTT. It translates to CASSERGHTNTEAFF. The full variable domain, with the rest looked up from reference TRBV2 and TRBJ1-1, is EPEVTQTPSHQVTQMGQEVILRCVPISNHLYFYWYRQILGQKVEFLVSFYNNEISEKSEIFDDQFSVERPDGSNFTLKIRSTKLEDSAMYFCASSERGHTNTEAFFGQGTRLTVV.

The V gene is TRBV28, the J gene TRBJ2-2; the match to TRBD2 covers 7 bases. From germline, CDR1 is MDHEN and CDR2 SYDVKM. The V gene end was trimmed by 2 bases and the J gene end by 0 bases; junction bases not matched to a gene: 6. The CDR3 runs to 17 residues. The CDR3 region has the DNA TGTGCCAGCAGTTTAAGCCTAGCGGACGCGAACACCGGGGAGCTGTTTTTT. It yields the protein CASSLSLADANTGELFF.

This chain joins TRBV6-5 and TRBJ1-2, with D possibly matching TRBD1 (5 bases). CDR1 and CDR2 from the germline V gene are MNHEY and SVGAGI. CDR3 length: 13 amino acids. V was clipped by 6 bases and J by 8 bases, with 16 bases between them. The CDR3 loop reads CASRGAGKVGYTF. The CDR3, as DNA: TGTGCCAGCAGAGGGGCAGGGAAAGTGGGCTACACCTTC.

The CDR3 reads CASSYGGGSYNEQFF. Here the CDR3 DNA reads TGTGCCAGCAGTTACGGGGGAGGCTCCTACAATGAGCAGTTCTTC. The chain is built from TRBV6-5 and TRBJ2-1; TRBD2 is a possible D gene (6 bases). Germline CDR1 and CDR2: MNHEY and SVGAGI. V lost 2 bases to trimming and J lost 0 bases, with 8 bases between them. There are 15 residues in the CDR3.

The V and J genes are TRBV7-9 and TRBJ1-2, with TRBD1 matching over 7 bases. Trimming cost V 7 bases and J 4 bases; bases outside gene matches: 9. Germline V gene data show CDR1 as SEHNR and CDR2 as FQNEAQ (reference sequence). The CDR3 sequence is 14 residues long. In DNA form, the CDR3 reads TGTGCCAGCACTCCGGACAGGCTTTCCTATGGCTACACCTTC. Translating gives CASTPDRLSYGYTF.

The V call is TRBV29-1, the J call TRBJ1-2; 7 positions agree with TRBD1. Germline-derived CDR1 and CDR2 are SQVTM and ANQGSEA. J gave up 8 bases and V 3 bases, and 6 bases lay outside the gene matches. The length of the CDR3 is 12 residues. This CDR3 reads CSVEGTGEGYTF. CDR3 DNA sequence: TGCAGCGTTGAGGGAACAGGGGAAGGCTACACCTTC. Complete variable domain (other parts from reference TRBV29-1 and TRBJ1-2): SAVISQKPSRDICQRGTSLTIQCQVDSQVTMMFWYRQQPGQSLTLIATANQGSEATYESGFVIDKFPISRPNLTFSTLTVSNMSPEDSSIYLCSVEGTGEGYTFGSGTRLTVV.

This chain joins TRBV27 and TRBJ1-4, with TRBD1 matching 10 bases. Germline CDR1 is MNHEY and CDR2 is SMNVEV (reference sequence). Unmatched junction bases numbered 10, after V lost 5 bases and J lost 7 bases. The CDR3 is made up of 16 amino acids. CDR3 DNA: TGTGCCAGCAGTCCGGGACAGGGGACTGGTGTTGAAAAACTGTTTTTT. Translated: CASSPGQGTGVEKLFF. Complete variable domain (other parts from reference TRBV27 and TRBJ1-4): EAQVTQNPRYLITVTGKKLTVTCSQNMNHEYMSWYRQDPGLGLRQIYYSMNVEVTDKGDVPEGYKVSRKEKRNFPLILESPSPNQTSLYFCASSPGQGTGVEKLFFGSGTQLSVL.

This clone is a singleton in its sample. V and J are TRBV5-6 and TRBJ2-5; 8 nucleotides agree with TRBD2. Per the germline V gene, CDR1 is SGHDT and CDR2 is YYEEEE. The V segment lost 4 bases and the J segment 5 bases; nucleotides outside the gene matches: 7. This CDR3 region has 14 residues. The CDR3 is CASSRGAGEETQYF. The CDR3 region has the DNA TGTGCCAGCAGCCGGGGAGCGGGGGAGGAGACCCAGTACTTC. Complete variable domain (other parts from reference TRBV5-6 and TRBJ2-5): DAGVTQSPTHLIKTRGQQVTLRCSPKSGHDTVSWYQQALGQGPQFIFQYYEEEERQRGNFPDRFSGHQFPNYSSELNVNALLLGDSALYLCASSRGAGEETQYFGPGTRLLVL.

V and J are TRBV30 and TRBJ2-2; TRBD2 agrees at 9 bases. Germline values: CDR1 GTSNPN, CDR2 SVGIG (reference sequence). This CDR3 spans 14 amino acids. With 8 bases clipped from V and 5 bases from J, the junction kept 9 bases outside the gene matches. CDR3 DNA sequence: TGTGCCCGCAAGGCCAGCGGGGGGACCGGGGAGCTGTTTTTT. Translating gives CARKASGGTGELFF.

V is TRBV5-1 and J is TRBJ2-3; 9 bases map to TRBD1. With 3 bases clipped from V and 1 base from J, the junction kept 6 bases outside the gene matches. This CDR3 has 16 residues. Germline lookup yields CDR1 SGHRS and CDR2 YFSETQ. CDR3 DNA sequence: TGCGCCAGCAGCTGGGGGGGGGACAGGGGCACAGATACGCAGTATTTT. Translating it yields CASSWGGDRGTDTQYF.

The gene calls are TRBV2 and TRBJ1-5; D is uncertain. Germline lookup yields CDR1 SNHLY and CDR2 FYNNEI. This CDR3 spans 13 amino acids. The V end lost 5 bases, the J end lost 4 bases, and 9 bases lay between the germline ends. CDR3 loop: CASSPGFNQPQHF. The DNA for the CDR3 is TGTGCCAGCAGTCCGGGGTTTAATCAGCCCCAGCATTTT.

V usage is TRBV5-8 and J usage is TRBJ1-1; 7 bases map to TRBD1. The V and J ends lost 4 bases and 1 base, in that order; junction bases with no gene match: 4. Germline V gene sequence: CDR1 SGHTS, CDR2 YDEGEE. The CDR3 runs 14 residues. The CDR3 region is CASSPGQWNTEAFF. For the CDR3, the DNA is TGTGCCAGCAGCCCGGGACAGTGGAACACTGAAGCTTTCTTT.

DNA for the CDR3: TGTGCCAGCAGTCCCCAGAGGACAGGGGAAACCGGGGAGCTGTTTTTT. Its protein product is CASSPQRTGETGELFF. The V call is TRBV28, the J call TRBJ2-2; 9 positions match TRBD1. The CDR3 sequence is 16 residues long. Germline V gene sequence: CDR1 MDHEN, CDR2 SYDVKM. The V and J ends lost 5 bases and 5 bases, in that order; junction bases with no gene match: 9.

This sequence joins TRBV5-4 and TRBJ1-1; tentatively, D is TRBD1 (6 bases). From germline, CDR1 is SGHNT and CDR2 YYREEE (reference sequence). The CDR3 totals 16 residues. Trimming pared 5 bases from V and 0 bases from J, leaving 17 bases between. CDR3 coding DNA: TGTGCCAGCAGTTTTTCAGGGGCTCCCTTGAACACTGAAGCTTTCTTT. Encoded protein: CASSFSGAPLNTEAFF.

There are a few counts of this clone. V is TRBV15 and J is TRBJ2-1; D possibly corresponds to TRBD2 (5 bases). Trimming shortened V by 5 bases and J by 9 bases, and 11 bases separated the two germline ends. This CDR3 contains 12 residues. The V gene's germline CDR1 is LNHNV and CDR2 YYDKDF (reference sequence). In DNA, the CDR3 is TGTGCCACCAGCGGAGGCCGAGCTGAGCAGTTCTTC. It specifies CATSGGRAEQFF. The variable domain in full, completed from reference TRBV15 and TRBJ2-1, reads DAMVIQNPRYQVTQFGKPVTLSCSQTLNHNVMYWYQQKSSQAPKLLFHYYDKDFNNEADTPDNFQSRRPNTSFCFLDIRSPGLGDTAMYLCATSGGRAEQFFGPGTRLTVL.

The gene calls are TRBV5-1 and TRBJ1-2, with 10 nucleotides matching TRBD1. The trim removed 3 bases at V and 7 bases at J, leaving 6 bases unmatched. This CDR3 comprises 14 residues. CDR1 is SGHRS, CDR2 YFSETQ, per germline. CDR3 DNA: TGCGCCAGCAGCTCTGGGACAGGGGATCTTGGCTACACCTTC. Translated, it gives CASSSGTGDLGYTF.